Here is one T cell receptor beta chain with its context. This CDR3 has 15 residues. From germline, CDR1 is MNHEY and CDR2 SVGAGI. Trimming pared 2 bases from V and 0 bases from J, leaving 10 bases between. This sample is drawn from a study of blood T cell repertoires in COVID-19. At the level of the study: Donors in the United States, Italy and Spain gave samples during acute or convalescent COVID-19. T cells, B-cell-depleted T cells, or PBMCs provided the cDNA or gDNA that served as material.

Original processing methods: Amplification from reference gene primers served as the basis for estimated nucleated cell counts. The repertoire was sequenced with immunoSEQ multiplex PCR; TCRdb's copy has only in-frame clones and lacks some. V and J calls and clone size are copied from that table; D and trimming were computed from the DNA. The profile shows roughly 200,000 clones, around 87% of them singletons. Source material: peripheral blood. The clonotype was recovered from a man aged 50 or older with acute or convalescent COVID-19. V is TRBV6-5 and J is TRBJ1-1, with D perhaps matching TRBD1 (6 bases). The CDR3 DNA reads TGTGCCAGCAGTTACCGAGGACAGTTGAACACTGAAGCTTTCTTT. It encodes CASSYRGQLNTEAFF.